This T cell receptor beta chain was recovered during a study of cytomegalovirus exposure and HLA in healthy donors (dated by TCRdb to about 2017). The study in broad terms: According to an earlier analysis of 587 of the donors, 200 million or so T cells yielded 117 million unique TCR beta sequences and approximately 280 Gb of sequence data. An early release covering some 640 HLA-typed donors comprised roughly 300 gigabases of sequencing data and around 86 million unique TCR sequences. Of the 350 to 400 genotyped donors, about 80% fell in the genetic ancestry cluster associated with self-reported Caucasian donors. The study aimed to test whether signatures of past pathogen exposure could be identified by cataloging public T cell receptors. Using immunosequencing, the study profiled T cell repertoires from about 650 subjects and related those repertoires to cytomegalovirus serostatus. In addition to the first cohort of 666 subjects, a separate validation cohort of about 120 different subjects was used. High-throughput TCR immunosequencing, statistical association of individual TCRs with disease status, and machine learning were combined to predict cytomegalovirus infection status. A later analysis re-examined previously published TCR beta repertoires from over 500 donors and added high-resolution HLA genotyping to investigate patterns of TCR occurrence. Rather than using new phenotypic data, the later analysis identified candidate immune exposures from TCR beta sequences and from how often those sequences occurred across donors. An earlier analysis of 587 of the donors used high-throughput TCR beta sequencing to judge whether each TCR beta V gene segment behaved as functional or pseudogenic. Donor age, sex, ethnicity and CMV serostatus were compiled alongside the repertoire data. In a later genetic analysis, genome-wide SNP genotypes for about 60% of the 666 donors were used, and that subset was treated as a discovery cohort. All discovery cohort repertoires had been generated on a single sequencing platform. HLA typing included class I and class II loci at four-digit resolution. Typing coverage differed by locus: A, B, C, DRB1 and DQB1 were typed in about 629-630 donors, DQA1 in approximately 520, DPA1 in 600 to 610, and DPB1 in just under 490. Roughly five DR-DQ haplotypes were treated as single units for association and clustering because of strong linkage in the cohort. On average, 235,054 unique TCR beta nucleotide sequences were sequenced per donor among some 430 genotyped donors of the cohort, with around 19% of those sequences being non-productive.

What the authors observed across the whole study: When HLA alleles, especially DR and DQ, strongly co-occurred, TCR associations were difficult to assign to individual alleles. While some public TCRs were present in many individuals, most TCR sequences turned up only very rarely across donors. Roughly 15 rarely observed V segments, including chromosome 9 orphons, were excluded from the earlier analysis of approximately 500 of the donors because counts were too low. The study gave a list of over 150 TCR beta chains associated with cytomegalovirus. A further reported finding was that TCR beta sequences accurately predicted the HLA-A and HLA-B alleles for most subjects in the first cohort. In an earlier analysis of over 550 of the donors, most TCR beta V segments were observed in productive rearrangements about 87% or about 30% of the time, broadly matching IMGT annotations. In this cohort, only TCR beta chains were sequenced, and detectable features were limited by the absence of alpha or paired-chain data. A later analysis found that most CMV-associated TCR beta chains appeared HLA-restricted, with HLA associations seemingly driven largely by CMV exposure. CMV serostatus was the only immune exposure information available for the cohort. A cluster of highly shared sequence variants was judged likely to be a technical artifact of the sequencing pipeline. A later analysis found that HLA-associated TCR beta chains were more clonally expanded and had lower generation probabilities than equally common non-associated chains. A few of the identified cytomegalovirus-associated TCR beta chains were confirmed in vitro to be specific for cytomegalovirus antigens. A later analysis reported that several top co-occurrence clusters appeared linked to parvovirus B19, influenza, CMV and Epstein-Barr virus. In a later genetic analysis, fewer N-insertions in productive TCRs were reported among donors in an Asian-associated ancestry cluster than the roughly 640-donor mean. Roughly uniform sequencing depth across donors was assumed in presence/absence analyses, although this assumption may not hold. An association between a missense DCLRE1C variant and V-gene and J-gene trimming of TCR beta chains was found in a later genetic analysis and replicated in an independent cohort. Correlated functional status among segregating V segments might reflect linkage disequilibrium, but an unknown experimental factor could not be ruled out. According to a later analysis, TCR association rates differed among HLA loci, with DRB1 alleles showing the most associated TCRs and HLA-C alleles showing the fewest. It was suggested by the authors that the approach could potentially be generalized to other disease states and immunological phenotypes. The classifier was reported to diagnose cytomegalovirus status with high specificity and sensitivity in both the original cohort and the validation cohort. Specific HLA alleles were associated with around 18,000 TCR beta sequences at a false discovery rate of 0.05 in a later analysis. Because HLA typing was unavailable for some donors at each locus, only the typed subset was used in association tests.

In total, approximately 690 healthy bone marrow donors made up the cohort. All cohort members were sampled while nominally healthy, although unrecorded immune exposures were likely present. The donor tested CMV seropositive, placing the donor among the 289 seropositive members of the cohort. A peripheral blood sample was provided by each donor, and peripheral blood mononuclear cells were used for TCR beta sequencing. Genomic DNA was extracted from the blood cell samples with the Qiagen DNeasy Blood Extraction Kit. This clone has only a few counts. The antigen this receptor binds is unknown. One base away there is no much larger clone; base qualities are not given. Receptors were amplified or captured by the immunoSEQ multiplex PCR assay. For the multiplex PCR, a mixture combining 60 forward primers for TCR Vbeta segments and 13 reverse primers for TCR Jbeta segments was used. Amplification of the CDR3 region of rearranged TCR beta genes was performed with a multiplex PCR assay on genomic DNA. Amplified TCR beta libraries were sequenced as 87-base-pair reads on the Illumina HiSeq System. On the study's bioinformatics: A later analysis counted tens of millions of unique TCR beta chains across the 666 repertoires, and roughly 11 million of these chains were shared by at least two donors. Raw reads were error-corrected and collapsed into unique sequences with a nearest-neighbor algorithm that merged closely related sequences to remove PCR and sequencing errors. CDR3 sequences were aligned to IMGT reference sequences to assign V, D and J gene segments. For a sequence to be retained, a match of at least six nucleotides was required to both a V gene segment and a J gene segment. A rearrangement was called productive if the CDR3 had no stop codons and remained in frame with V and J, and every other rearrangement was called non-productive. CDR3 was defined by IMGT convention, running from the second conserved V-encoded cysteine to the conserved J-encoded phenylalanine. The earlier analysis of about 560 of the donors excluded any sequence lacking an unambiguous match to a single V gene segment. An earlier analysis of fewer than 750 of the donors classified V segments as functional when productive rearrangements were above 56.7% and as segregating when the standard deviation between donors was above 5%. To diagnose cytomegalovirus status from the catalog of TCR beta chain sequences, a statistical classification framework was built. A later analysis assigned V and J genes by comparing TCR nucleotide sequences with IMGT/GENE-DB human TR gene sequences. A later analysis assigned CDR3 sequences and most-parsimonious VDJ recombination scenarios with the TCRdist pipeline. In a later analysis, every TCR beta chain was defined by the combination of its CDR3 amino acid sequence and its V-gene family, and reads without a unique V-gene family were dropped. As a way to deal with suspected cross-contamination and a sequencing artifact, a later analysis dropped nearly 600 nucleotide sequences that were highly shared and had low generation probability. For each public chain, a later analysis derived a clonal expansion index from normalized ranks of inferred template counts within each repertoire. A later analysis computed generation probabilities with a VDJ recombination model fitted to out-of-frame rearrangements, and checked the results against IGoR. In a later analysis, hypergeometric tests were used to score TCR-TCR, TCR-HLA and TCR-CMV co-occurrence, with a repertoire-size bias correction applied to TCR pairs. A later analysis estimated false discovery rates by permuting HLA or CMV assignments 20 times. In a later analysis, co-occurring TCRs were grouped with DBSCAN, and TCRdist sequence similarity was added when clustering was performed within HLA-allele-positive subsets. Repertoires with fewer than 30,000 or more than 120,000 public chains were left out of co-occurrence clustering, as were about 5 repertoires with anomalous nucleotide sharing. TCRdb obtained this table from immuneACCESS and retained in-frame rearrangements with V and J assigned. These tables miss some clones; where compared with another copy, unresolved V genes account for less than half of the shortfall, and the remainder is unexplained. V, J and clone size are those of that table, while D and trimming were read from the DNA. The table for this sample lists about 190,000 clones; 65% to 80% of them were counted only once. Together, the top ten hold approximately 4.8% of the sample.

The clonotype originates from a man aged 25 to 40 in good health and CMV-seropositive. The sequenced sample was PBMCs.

The DNA is as follows: TGCGCCAGCAGCCCCCGAGGGGGGACAGGGAGGGAAGAGACCCAGTACTTC. Its protein reads: CASSPRGGTGREETQYF. The chain is encoded by TRBV5-1 joined to TRBJ2-5, and TRBD1 aligns with 9 junction nucleotides. V is cut back by 4 bases and J by 3 bases, with 13 bases in the junction unmatched. From the cysteine through the phenylalanine, the CDR3 covers 17 amino acids. Solely the CDR3 DNA is kept, with 51 bases framed from the first base. According to the germline V gene, CDR1 reads SGHRS and CDR2 reads YFSETQ.